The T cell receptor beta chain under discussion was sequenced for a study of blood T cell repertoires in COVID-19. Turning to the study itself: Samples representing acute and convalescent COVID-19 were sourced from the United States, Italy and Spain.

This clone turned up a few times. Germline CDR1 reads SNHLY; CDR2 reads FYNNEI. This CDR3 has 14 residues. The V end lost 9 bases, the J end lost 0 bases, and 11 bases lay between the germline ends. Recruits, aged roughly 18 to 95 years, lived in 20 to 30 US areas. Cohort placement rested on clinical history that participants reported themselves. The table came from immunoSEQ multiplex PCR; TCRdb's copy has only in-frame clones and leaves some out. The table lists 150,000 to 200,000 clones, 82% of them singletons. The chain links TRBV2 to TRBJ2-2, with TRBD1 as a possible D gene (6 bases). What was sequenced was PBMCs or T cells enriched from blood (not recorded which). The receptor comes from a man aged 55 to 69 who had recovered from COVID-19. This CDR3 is CASKDSANTGELFF. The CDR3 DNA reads TGTGCCAGTAAGGACAGCGCGAACACCGGGGAGCTGTTTTTT.